The T cell receptor (beta chain) described here comes from a study of shared clonotypes between healthy human individuals. About the study: Donor composition was a couple of women and a few men, aged 18 to 49.

The CDR3 totals 12 residues. Per the germline V gene, CDR1 is WNHNN and CDR2 is SYGVQD (reference sequence). Generated by immunoSEQ multiplex PCR, the TCRdb table keeps only in-frame clones and is missing some. The sample has about 1 million clones; 65% to 80% are singletons. A CD45RA+ naive subset and a CD45RA-negative memory subset were split from CD4+ cells. With regard to this clone: The germline gene is not matched at one end of the junction; a read error may be the cause.

Input material: memory CD4+ T cells sorted from blood. Subset indicated: CD45RA-negative fraction. The receptor's source is a man younger than 35 in good health. The chain has TRBV10-1 and TRBJ2-1; D not resolved. CDR3 nucleotides: TGCGCCAGCAGTGATCCGTTGGGCCCTCGGCTCTTC. Translated, it gives CASSDPLGPRLF.